This T cell receptor beta chain was retrieved from a study of T cell responses to AZD1222 COVID-19 vaccine. Study-wide findings and caveats: Females outnumbered males among donors, who were mostly white British; clonal diversity was possibly underestimated.

Profiling relied on immunoSEQ multiplex PCR, and the TCRdb table lists in-frame clones only, not all of them. In the table there are about 140,000 clones, about nine tenths of which are singletons. Of note for this clone: No antigen is known for it.

Specimen: peripheral blood, collected on day 0 of AZD1222 vaccination. The sequence was obtained from an adult in good health.

The CDR3 region is CASSDALTGELFF. In DNA, the CDR3 is TGTGCCAGCAGCGATGCTCTCACCGGGGAGCTGTTTTTT. V gene TRBV9 combines with J gene TRBJ2-2; D is ambiguous. Germline V gene sequence: CDR1 SGDLS, CDR2 YYNGEE. The CDR3 has 13 residues. Trimming pared 3 bases from V and 4 bases from J, leaving 7 bases between.